This T cell receptor beta chain was captured by sequencing in a study of blood T cell repertoires in COVID-19. Study at large: Researchers got acute and convalescent COVID-19 samples from the United States, Italy and Spain. Sources were T cells, B-cell-depleted T cells, or PBMCs; the material itself was cDNA or gDNA.

Original methodology: Cell counts per sample came from amplifying reference gene primers. Libraries were prepared by immunoSEQ multiplex PCR; TCRdb keeps only in-frame clonotypes and omits some of them. That table supplies the V and J calls and clone size; D and trimming were determined from the DNA. Among about 480,000 clones listed, roughly 91% were seen once. This clone was seen just once. The germline V gene encodes CDR1 LNHDA and CDR2 SQIVND (reference sequence). CDR3 length equals 15 residues. Trimming at V came to 5 bases and at J to 3 bases, leaving 6 bases not matched to a gene. Sequencing was carried out using peripheral blood. V is TRBV19 and J is TRBJ1-5, with 8 nucleotides matching TRBD1. The clonotype originates from a woman aged 25-40 years with acute or convalescent COVID-19. The CDR3 spells CASSVPGQVNQPQHF. The CDR3, as DNA: TGTGCCAGTAGTGTCCCGGGACAGGTCAATCAGCCCCAGCATTTT.